These 30 T cell receptor beta chains originate from one sample sequenced in a study of identifying expanded T cells in peripheral blood. Produced via immunoSEQ multiplex PCR; TCRdb's table is partial and in-frame only. The data hold roughly 100,000 clones, with about nine tenths observed a single time. Sequencing was carried out using blood. Source of these receptors: a person aged 18 to 70 in good health.

V usage is TRBV30 and J usage is TRBJ1-3, with D unclear. The germline V gene has CDR1 GTSNPN and CDR2 SVGIG (reference sequence). This CDR3 comprises 16 residues. Trimming removed 2 bases at V and 6 bases at J, with 20 bases between. CDR3 protein: CAWSPVTRQTLNTIYF. The CDR3 coding sequence is TGTGCCTGGAGTCCGGTTACCAGACAAACTCTAAACACCATATATTTT. Using reference TRBV30 and TRBJ1-3 for the parts outside the CDR3, the full variable domain is SQTIHQWPATLVQPVGSPLSLECTVEGTSNPNLYWYRQAAGRGLQLLFYSVGIGQISSEVPQNLSASRPQDRQFILSSKKLLLSDSGFYLCAWSPVTRQTLNTIYFGEGSWLTVV.

V and J are TRBV19 and TRBJ1-1, with D hard to call. CDR1 and CDR2 from the germline V gene are LNHDA and SQIVND (reference sequence). V dropped 5 bases and J dropped 1 base, with 5 bases sitting between them. The CDR3 runs to 12 residues. The CDR3 reads CASSRKNTEAFF. CDR3 nucleotide sequence: TGTGCCAGTAGTCGTAAGAACACTGAAGCTTTCTTT.

This rearrangement joins TRBV7-8 to TRBJ2-5; no reliable D call. This CDR3 comprises 11 residues. Trimming removed 5 bases at V and 2 bases at J, with 3 bases between. Germline V lookup: CDR1 SGHVS, CDR2 FQNEAQ. CDR3 DNA sequence: TGTGCCAGCAGCAGACAAGAGACCCAGTACTTC. Its protein product is CASSRQETQYF. Based on the CDR3 plus reference TRBV7-8 and TRBJ2-5, the full variable domain is GAGVSQSPRYKVAKRGQDVALRCDPISGHVSLFWYQQALGQGPEFLTYFQNEAQLDKSGLPSDRFFAERPEGSVSTLKIQRTQQEDSAVYLCASSRQETQYFGPGTRLLVL.

V gene TRBV18 combines with J gene TRBJ1-4; 8 positions agree with TRBD1. CDR3 length equals 14 residues. From germline, CDR1 is KGHSH and CDR2 LQKENI. V lost 3 bases to trimming and J lost 14 bases; unmatched junction nucleotides: 11. CDR3 nucleotide sequence: TGTGCCAGCTCACCCGGGACAGGCACCCCAAGGCTGTTTTTT. Protein product: CASSPGTGTPRLFF.

Here the CDR3 DNA reads TGCGCCAGCAGCCAAGTCTCGGGTGAGACCCAGTACTTC. Encoded protein: CASSQVSGETQYF. This chain uses TRBV4-3 with TRBJ2-5, with D uncertain. Germline V gene data show CDR1 as LGHNA and CDR2 as YSLEER. V lost 1 base to trimming and J lost 5 bases, with 8 bases between them. The CDR3 consists of 13 residues.

The chain links TRBV5-1 to TRBJ2-1, with TRBD2 identical over 16 bases. After removal of 4 bases from V and 8 bases from J, the junction contained 9 bases not matched to a gene. Germline V gene sequence: CDR1 SGHRS, CDR2 YFSETQ. This CDR3 has 17 residues. This CDR3 is CASSPLGLAGGRDEQFF. The CDR3 DNA reads TGCGCCAGCAGCCCCCTGGGACTAGCGGGGGGGCGGGATGAGCAGTTCTTC.

V usage is TRBV5-1 and J usage is TRBJ1-2, with 7 bases aligning to TRBD1. Germline CDR1 is SGHRS and CDR2 is YFSETQ. V was clipped by 4 bases and J by 11 bases; unmatched bases: 11. This CDR3 contains 13 residues. The CDR3 is CASSPWDSRLYTF. The DNA for the CDR3 is TGCGCCAGCAGCCCATGGGACAGTCGCCTGTACACCTTC. The whole variable domain, filled in from reference TRBV5-1 and TRBJ1-2, reads KAGVTQTPRYLIKTRGQQVTLSCSPISGHRSVSWYQQTPGQGLQFLFEYFSETQRNKGNFPGRFSGRQFSNSRSEMNVSTLELGDSALYLCASSPWDSRLYTFGSGTRLTVV.

V is TRBV6-1 and J is TRBJ1-3; D is unresolved. CDR3 length: 14 amino acids. Trimming took 2 bases from V and 4 from J, leaving 9 bases between them. Per germline, CDR1 MNHNS and CDR2 SASEGT. CDR3 in DNA: TGTGCCAGCAGTGAATTCGACCTCGGAAACACCATATATTTT. Protein sequence: CASSEFDLGNTIYF.

The CDR3 loop reads CASSFSSSEKLFF. As DNA, the CDR3 is TGTGCCAGCAGCTTCTCCAGTAGTGAAAAACTGTTTTTT. The rearrangement uses TRBV7-8 and TRBJ1-4; no clear D. Germline-derived CDR1 and CDR2 are SGHVS and FQNEAQ. There are 13 residues in the CDR3. Trimming pared 3 bases from V and 7 bases from J, leaving 9 bases between.

V gene TRBV6-4 combines with J gene TRBJ2-7; maybe TRBD1 (6 bases). The germline gives CDR1 MRHNA, CDR2 SNTAGT. Trimming cost V 1 base and J 0 bases, with 16 bases left between them. The CDR3 loop spans 17 amino acids. The CDR3 sequence is CASSDFKQGRISYEQYF. CDR3 nucleotides: TGTGCCAGCAGTGACTTTAAACAGGGCCGAATCTCCTACGAGCAGTACTTC.

The chain links TRBV4-1 to TRBJ2-2; D unclear. Trimming pared 1 base from V and 2 bases from J, leaving 5 bases between. The germline CDR1 and CDR2 sequences are MGHRA and YSYEKL. The CDR3 consists of 14 residues. In DNA form, the CDR3 reads TGCGCCAGCAGCCAAGGCAGTAACACCGGGGAGCTGTTTTTT. Amino acids: CASSQGSNTGELFF.

This clone turned up a few times. The chain joins TRBV19 to TRBJ2-7; D might be TRBD2 (5 bases). CDR3 length: 16 amino acids. Between the trimmed V and J ends, which lost 0 bases and 5 bases, there was a span of 17 bases. From germline, CDR1 is LNHDA and CDR2 SQIVND (reference sequence). Written as DNA, the CDR3 is TGTGCCAGTAGTATAGATCGGGGAGCCCTCGGGAACGAGCAGTACTTC. It encodes CASSIDRGALGNEQYF.

This clone came up once. This chain links TRBV5-1 with TRBJ1-1, with D unclear. The CDR3 extends over 11 amino acids. Germline-derived CDR1 and CDR2 are SGHRS and YFSETQ. V dropped 4 bases and J dropped 3 bases, with 4 bases sitting between them. Here the CDR3 DNA reads TGCGCCAGCAGCGCCGACACTGAAGCTTTCTTT. It is translated as CASSADTEAFF.

The chain links TRBV7-2 to TRBJ2-1, with 7 bases fitting TRBD2. The CDR3 extends over 12 amino acids. V lost 2 bases, J lost 9 bases, and 1 base stayed unmatched. Germline V gene lookup returns CDR1 SGHTA and CDR2 FQGNSA. CDR3 DNA: TGTGCCAGCAGCTTACGCGGGGGTGAGCAGTTCTTC. As protein: CASSLRGGEQFF.

The chain is built from TRBV5-4 and TRBJ2-5, with 8 bases that match TRBD2. CDR1 is SGHNT, CDR2 YYREEE, per germline (reference sequence). V was pared by 1 base and J by 2 bases, with 4 bases of the junction left unmatched. The CDR3 sequence is 15 residues long. CDR3 bases: TGTGCCAGCAGCTTGCCCGGGAGGGGGCAAGAGACCCAGTACTTC. Its translation is CASSLPGRGQETQYF.

The J gene is TRBJ1-5, the V gene TRBV7-8, with TRBD1 matching over 10 bases. Trimming took 3 bases from V and 2 from J; bases not matched to a gene: 7. Germline V gives CDR1 SGHVS, CDR2 FQNEAQ. The CDR3 consists of 17 residues. The CDR3 region has the DNA TGTGCCAGCAGCTTTTTCCGGGACAGGGGTGGCAATCAGCCCCAGCATTTT. This encodes CASSFFRDRGGNQPQHF. Combining the CDR3 with reference TRBV7-8 and TRBJ1-5 gives the whole variable domain GAGVSQSPRYKVAKRGQDVALRCDPISGHVSLFWYQQALGQGPEFLTYFQNEAQLDKSGLPSDRFFAERPEGSVSTLKIQRTQQEDSAVYLCASSFFRDRGGNQPQHFGDGTRLSIL.

V gene TRBV7-3 combines with J gene TRBJ1-1; D uncertain. Looked up from germline, CDR1 is SGHTA and CDR2 is FQGTGA. This CDR3 is built from 15 residues. V lost 1 base, J lost 1 base, and 10 bases lay in between. The CDR3 is CASSLIQVWNTEAFF. In DNA form, the CDR3 reads TGTGCCAGCAGCTTAATCCAGGTTTGGAACACTGAAGCTTTCTTT. The full variable domain, in which reference TRBV7-3 and TRBJ1-1 provide the parts outside the CDR3, is GAGVSQTPSNKVTEKGKYVELRCDPISGHTALYWYRQSLGQGPEFLIYFQGTGAADDSGLPNDRFFAVRPEGSVSTLKIQRTERGDSAVYLCASSLIQVWNTEAFFGQGTRLTVV.

The J gene is TRBJ2-5, the V gene TRBV7-8; 7 positions agree with TRBD2. CDR1 is SGHVS, CDR2 FQNEAQ, per germline. With V trimmed by 5 bases and J by 5 bases, 2 bases remained unmatched. The CDR3 totals 12 residues. The CDR3 is CASSVGGETQYF. The DNA of the CDR3 is TGTGCCAGCAGCGTGGGGGGGGAGACCCAGTACTTC. Full variable domain (outside the CDR3, taken from reference TRBV7-8 and TRBJ2-5): GAGVSQSPRYKVAKRGQDVALRCDPISGHVSLFWYQQALGQGPEFLTYFQNEAQLDKSGLPSDRFFAERPEGSVSTLKIQRTQQEDSAVYLCASSVGGETQYFGPGTRLLVL.

The gene calls are TRBV4-1 and TRBJ1-5; D ambiguous. V dropped 4 bases and J dropped 5 bases, with 15 bases sitting between them. Germline V gene data show CDR1 as MGHRA and CDR2 as YSYEKL. The CDR3 length is 15 residues. The CDR3 bases are TGCGCCAGCAGCCCATCCGGAAATGGAGATCAGCCCCAGCATTTT. The encoded protein is CASSPSGNGDQPQHF.

CDR3 bases: TGTGCCTGGAGTGTGCCGGCAGGGTTTTACGGCTACACCTTC. Encoded protein: CAWSVPAGFYGYTF. The gene calls are TRBV30 and TRBJ1-2; tentatively, D is TRBD1 (5 bases). From germline, CDR1 is GTSNPN and CDR2 SVGIG (reference sequence). V was shortened by 0 bases and J by 8 bases, with 16 bases between the two germline ends. The CDR3 sequence is 14 residues long.

A few counts support this clone. The V gene is TRBV5-1, the J gene TRBJ2-3; D is possibly TRBD1 or TRBD2 (5 bases each). The V gene's germline CDR1 is SGHRS and CDR2 YFSETQ. The CDR3 is 18 amino acids. V was clipped by 0 bases and J by 2 bases, with 19 bases between them. CDR3 loop: CASSLEGPRNYLTDTQYF. The CDR3 DNA follows: TGCGCCAGCAGCTTGGAGGGACCCAGAAACTATCTCACAGATACGCAGTATTTT.

The chain has TRBV7-3 and TRBJ2-7; perhaps D is TRBD1 or TRBD2 (5 bases each). V lost 5 bases to trimming and J lost 6 bases, with 14 bases between them. The CDR3 loop spans 13 amino acids. CDR1 is SGHTA, CDR2 FQGTGA, per germline. CDR3 loop: CASSNTEGTEQYF. CDR3 bases: TGTGCCAGCAGCAATACTGAGGGGACCGAGCAGTACTTC.

The V gene is TRBV6-5, the J gene TRBJ2-7; D perhaps matches TRBD1 (6 bases). The CDR3 has 14 amino acids. CDR1 and CDR2 (germline): MNHEY, SVGAGI. Trimming left V 1 base short and J 4 bases short, with 11 bases between. The CDR3 region has the DNA TGTGCCAGCAGTTACTTCGGACAGAAATACGAGCAGTACTTC. Translating it yields CASSYFGQKYEQYF.

V gene TRBV29-1 combines with J gene TRBJ2-7, with D perhaps assigned TRBD1 or TRBD2 (6 bases each). Germline CDR1 is SQVTM and CDR2 is ANQGSEA. The V gene lost 7 bases and the J gene lost 3 bases, with 13 bases spanning the gap. The CDR3 consists of 12 residues. This CDR3 is CSAGGWGYEQYF. CDR3 nucleotides: TGCAGCGCCGGGGGCTGGGGCTACGAGCAGTACTTC.

This clone has ten or more counts. V is TRBV19 and J is TRBJ1-1, with 7 bases fitting TRBD1. The germline V gene encodes CDR1 LNHDA and CDR2 SQIVND (reference sequence). The CDR3 runs 15 residues. V was pared by 6 bases and J by 2 bases, with 9 bases of the junction left unmatched. CDR3 sequence (DNA): TGTGCCAGTAGGAGTAACAGGGGAGGCAACACTGAAGCTTTCTTT. Translation gives CASRSNRGGNTEAFF.

The chain couples TRBV5-1 to TRBJ1-2, with TRBD1 identical over 8 bases. Germline CDR1 SGHRS, CDR2 YFSETQ. CDR3 length equals 14 residues. The V and J ends lost 2 bases and 3 bases, in that order; junction bases with no gene match: 3. CDR3 DNA sequence: TGCGCCAGCAGCTTATCGACAGGGGACTATGGCTACACCTTC. It translates to CASSLSTGDYGYTF.

The V and J genes are TRBV9 and TRBJ2-5; tentative D call: TRBD2 (6 bases). V lost 5 bases to trimming and J lost 5 bases, with 10 bases between them. CDR3 length equals 12 residues. CDR1 and CDR2 (germline): SGDLS, YYNGEE. In DNA, the CDR3 is TGTGCCAGCAGTCAAGGGAGGGAGACCCAGTACTTC. Translating gives CASSQGRETQYF.

This clone was counted once. The chain is built from TRBV27 and TRBJ1-1; D unresolved. Between the trimmed V and J ends, which lost 5 bases and 0 bases, there was a span of 7 bases. Germline V gene data show CDR1 as MNHEY and CDR2 as SMNVEV (reference sequence). The CDR3 is made up of 13 amino acids. The CDR3 sequence is CASSRGLNTEAFF. The CDR3 nucleotides are TGTGCCAGCAGTCGGGGATTGAACACTGAAGCTTTCTTT.

V gene TRBV10-1 combines with J gene TRBJ1-1; 8 bases agree with TRBD1. Germline V lookup: CDR1 WNHNN, CDR2 SYGVQD (reference sequence). The CDR3 is made up of 20 amino acids. V trimming: 2 bases; J trimming: 0 bases; junction bases outside the gene matches: 17. This CDR3 reads CASSEGFFKTGAMMNTEAFF. CDR3 nucleotides: TGCGCCAGCAGTGAGGGGTTTTTTAAGACAGGGGCGATGATGAACACTGAAGCTTTCTTT.

The chain is built from TRBV7-8 and TRBJ2-1; maybe TRBD2 (6 bases). The CDR3 has 16 residues. V shed 1 base and J shed 8 bases, with 18 bases lying between them. Germline lookup yields CDR1 SGHVS and CDR2 FQNEAQ. The CDR3 region has the DNA TGTGCCAGCAGCTTAGGTTATAGGGGAGGAGTGGATGAGCAGTTCTTC. This gives the protein CASSLGYRGGVDEQFF.